The clone carrying this TCR beta chain was picked up one time. This CDR3 spans 16 amino acids. CDR1 is SGHVS, CDR2 FQNEAQ, per germline. Trimming cost V 4 bases and J 4 bases; bases outside gene matches: 9. Original analysis: Cell counts per sample came from amplifying reference gene primers. The protocol was immunoSEQ multiplex PCR, while the TCRdb copy is restricted to in-frame clones and leaves out a portion. Clone size and V and J calls were adopted from that table, with D and trimming inferred from the DNA. The table has around 270,000 clones, 80% to 90% seen once. This sample is drawn from a study of blood T cell repertoires in COVID-19. Study-level information: From the United States, Italy and Spain came samples of acute and convalescent COVID-19. PBMCs, B-cell-depleted T cells, or T cells were the source of the cDNA or gDNA that made up the material.

The chain employs TRBV7-8 and TRBJ2-2; 7 bases fit TRBD1. The TCR sequence derives from a man aged 40-49 years with acute or convalescent COVID-19. Sequencing was performed on peripheral blood. The CDR3 DNA follows: TGTGCCAGCAGCTGGACCGGGACAGCCGGCACCGGGGAGCTGTTTTTT. Protein sequence: CASSWTGTAGTGELFF.